The 28 T cell receptor beta chains below all came from one sample that was sequenced in a study of OX40 agonist ivuxolimab in advanced cancers. Clones were sequenced by immunoSEQ multiplex PCR, and TCRdb holds only the in-frame ones, with some missing. The sample carries 90,000 to 95,000 clones, around four fifths recorded once. Sequenced here: CD4+ or CD8+ T cells sorted from blood, sampled in a trial of the OX40 agonist ivuxolimab. The receptors shown here come from an adult with an advanced solid tumor such as melanoma, head and neck, liver or kidney cancer.

The chain employs TRBV28 and TRBJ2-3, with 8 positions matching TRBD2. V was pared by 2 bases and J by 6 bases, with 13 bases of the junction left unmatched. CDR1 is MDHEN, CDR2 SYDVKM, per germline. This CDR3 region has 17 residues. The CDR3 DNA reads TGTGCCAGCAGTTTACGCCCGGGACTAGTTCTTAGCGATACGCAGTATTTT. Its protein is CASSLRPGLVLSDTQYF.

V is TRBV2 and J is TRBJ1-6; D is ambiguous. This CDR3 spans 18 amino acids. The germline CDR1 and CDR2 sequences are SNHLY and FYNNEI. The V gene lost 11 bases and the J gene lost 0 bases, with 23 bases spanning the gap. CDR3 sequence (DNA): TGTGCCTCCACTAGAGAACGCCGAGGCCTCTCCTATAATTCACCCCTCCACTTT. It specifies CASTRERRGLSYNSPLHF.

The J gene is TRBJ2-1, the V gene TRBV7-3, with D perhaps being TRBD1 or TRBD2 (5 bases each). This CDR3 has 15 residues. Trimming shortened V by 1 base and J by 8 bases, and 15 bases separated the two germline ends. CDR1 and CDR2 (germline): SGHTA, FQGTGA. For the CDR3, the DNA is TGTGCCAGCAGCTTAAGGGGCCGGAGGATGGATGAGCAGTTCTTC. Amino acids: CASSLRGRRMDEQFF.

The V and J genes are TRBV5-6 and TRBJ1-2, with D tentatively TRBD1 (5 bases). The V and J ends lost 4 bases and 1 base respectively, with 11 bases between them. The CDR3 length is 14 residues. Germline CDR1 SGHDT, CDR2 YYEEEE. The CDR3 nucleotides read TGTGCCAGCAGCCCGGACATTCTTAACTATGGCTACACCTTC. This translates into CASSPDILNYGYTF. Complete variable domain (other parts from reference TRBV5-6 and TRBJ1-2): DAGVTQSPTHLIKTRGQQVTLRCSPKSGHDTVSWYQQALGQGPQFIFQYYEEEERQRGNFPDRFSGHQFPNYSSELNVNALLLGDSALYLCASSPDILNYGYTFGSGTRLTVV.

The CDR3 sequence is CASSLEGLRNEKLFF. Here the CDR3 DNA reads TGTGCCAGCAGCTTAGAGGGGTTGAGAAATGAAAAACTGTTTTTT. This sequence joins TRBV7-9 and TRBJ1-4; a possible D gene is TRBD1 (5 bases). The CDR3 has 15 amino acids. Per germline, CDR1 SEHNR and CDR2 FQNEAQ (reference sequence). Trimming took 1 base from V and 5 from J, leaving 11 bases between them.

CDR3 sequence reads: CASSIQEGYTEAFF. The CDR3, as DNA: TGTGCCAGTAGTATTCAGGAGGGCTACACTGAAGCTTTCTTT. This sequence joins TRBV19 and TRBJ1-1; D unclear. Trimming took off 3 bases at V and 3 bases at J, with 11 bases between the two ends. Germline loops: CDR1 LNHDA, CDR2 SQIVND (reference sequence). This CDR3 has 14 amino acids. Based on the CDR3 plus reference TRBV19 and TRBJ1-1, the full variable domain is DGGITQSPKYLFRKEGQNVTLSCEQNLNHDAMYWYRQDPGQGLRLIYYSQIVNDFQKGDIAEGYSVSREKKESFPLTVTSAQKNPTAFYLCASSIQEGYTEAFFGQGTRLTVV.

The V call is TRBV27, the J call TRBJ1-5, with D possibly TRBD1 on 5 matching bases. The CDR3 covers 15 residues. Germline-derived CDR1 and CDR2 are MNHEY and SMNVEV (reference sequence). Trimming took off 3 bases at V and 1 base at J, with 10 bases between the two ends. CDR3: CASSFRGTSNQPQHF. The DNA of the CDR3 is TGTGCCAGCAGTTTTAGGGGCACCAGCAATCAGCCCCAGCATTTT.

Here the CDR3 reads CASKAFGNTIYF. Here the CDR3 DNA reads TGTGCCAGCAAGGCTTTTGGAAACACCATATATTTT. The chain couples TRBV6-1 to TRBJ1-3; D is unclear. Germline-derived CDR1 and CDR2 are MNHNS and SASEGT. V lost 7 bases, J lost 3 bases, and 7 bases lay in between. The CDR3 extends over 12 amino acids.

V usage is TRBV10-3 and J usage is TRBJ2-7; tentatively, D is TRBD2 (6 bases). The germline V gene encodes CDR1 ENHRY and CDR2 SYGVKD. CDR3 length equals 11 residues. Between the trimmed V and J ends, which lost 9 bases and 5 bases, there was a span of 11 bases. CDR3: CAIGGGNEQYV. Written as DNA, the CDR3 is TGTGCCATTGGTGGGGGGAACGAGCAGTACGTC.

CDR3 amino acids: CASSLFQGASGNTIYF. In DNA form, the CDR3 reads TGTGCCAGCAGTTTATTCCAGGGGGCATCTGGAAACACCATATATTTT. The V gene is TRBV28, the J gene TRBJ1-3; 8 bases align to TRBD1. The ends lost 1 base at V and 1 base at J; junction bases unmatched: 3. The CDR3 consists of 16 residues. CDR1 is MDHEN and CDR2 is SYDVKM in the germline V gene.

This chain joins TRBV6-5 and TRBJ2-7; TRBD1 matches at 8 bases. J lost 7 bases, V lost 0 bases, and 5 bases had no gene match. CDR3 length: 14 amino acids. Germline CDR1 MNHEY, CDR2 SVGAGI. The CDR3 DNA is TGTGCCAGCAGTTACTCCGGACAGGGTGGGGAGCAGTACGTC. Its translation is CASSYSGQGGEQYV.

V usage is TRBV11-2 and J usage is TRBJ1-1; D is uncertain. Germline assignment: CDR1 SGHAT and CDR2 FQNNGV. The CDR3 is 12 residues long. V lost 2 bases, J lost 7 bases, and 8 bases lay in between. Here the CDR3 DNA reads TGTGCCAGCAGCTTACAATACGGTGAAGCTTTCTTT. Translated, it gives CASSLQYGEAFF.

This CDR3 reads CASSQVSNQPQHF. DNA for the CDR3: TGCGCCAGCAGCCAAGTTAGCAATCAGCCCCAGCATTTT. The chain links TRBV4-1 to TRBJ1-5; D ambiguous. The V gene's germline CDR1 is MGHRA and CDR2 YSYEKL. CDR3 size: 13 residues. V was clipped by 1 base and J by 0 bases, with 1 base between them.

The genes are TRBV7-3 and TRBJ2-7, with D uncertain. Germline V gives CDR1 SGHTA, CDR2 FQGTGA. The CDR3 is 14 amino acids. V dropped 4 bases and J dropped 6 bases, with 16 bases sitting between them. The CDR3 loop reads CASSSKIGKGEQYF. The CDR3 coding sequence is TGTGCCAGCAGCTCAAAAATAGGGAAGGGCGAGCAGTACTTC.

The chain has TRBV30 and TRBJ2-3, with D maybe TRBD1 (7 bases). Trimming shortened V by 5 bases and J by 4 bases, and 19 bases separated the two germline ends. CDR1 and CDR2 (germline): GTSNPN, SVGIG (reference sequence). CDR3 length equals 15 residues. The CDR3 is CAWDFRGDLADTQYF. CDR3 nucleotide sequence: TGTGCCTGGGACTTCAGGGGGGATCTGGCAGATACGCAGTATTTT. The variable domain in full, with the rest retrieved from reference TRBV30 and TRBJ2-3, is SQTIHQWPATLVQPVGSPLSLECTVEGTSNPNLYWYRQAAGRGLQLLFYSVGIGQISSEVPQNLSASRPQDRQFILSSKKLLLSDSGFYLCAWDFRGDLADTQYFGPGTRLTVL.

CDR3 sequence reads: CSALGHSSYEQYF. The DNA of the CDR3 is TGCAGCGCTCTGGGACATTCTTCCTACGAGCAGTACTTC. The chain carries TRBV29-1 and TRBJ2-7; possible D gene TRBD1, 6 bases. The CDR3 has 13 residues. V lost 7 bases to trimming and J lost 1 base, with 14 bases between them. The germline V gene has CDR1 SQVTM and CDR2 ANQGSEA.

This clone was picked up a small number of times. The rearrangement joins TRBV5-1 to TRBJ1-2, with a weak D call TRBD1 (5 bases). The CDR3 covers 13 residues. Germline V gives CDR1 SGHRS, CDR2 YFSETQ. The V gene lost 0 bases and the J gene lost 8 bases, with 11 bases spanning the gap. CDR3 DNA: TGCGCCAGCAGCTTGGGACAGCTCGGAGGCTACACCTTC. Its protein product is CASSLGQLGGYTF.

The chain recombines TRBV28 with TRBJ1-2; D unclear. The CDR3 extends over 11 amino acids. V lost 3 bases to trimming and J lost 6 bases, with 5 bases between them. CDR1 and CDR2 from the germline V gene are MDHEN and SYDVKM. In nucleotides, the CDR3 is TGTGCCAGCAGTTTGTACGATGGCTACACCTTC. The encoded protein is CASSLYDGYTF.

The gene calls are TRBV18 and TRBJ2-7, with a weak D call TRBD2 (5 bases). The CDR3 is 13 amino acids. Germline-derived CDR1 and CDR2 are KGHSH and LQKENI. V gave up 0 bases and J gave up 3 bases, with 6 bases separating them. CDR3 region: CASSPPGGYEQYF. The CDR3 DNA is TGTGCCAGCTCACCACCAGGAGGCTACGAGCAGTACTTC.

This clone was observed a few times. The CDR3 region has the DNA TGTGCCAGCAGGCGACAGGGGGCAAATCAGCCCCAGCATTTT. Its protein product is CASRRQGANQPQHF. V gene TRBV28 combines with J gene TRBJ1-5; 10 positions agree with TRBD1. The J segment lost 4 bases and the V segment lost 6 bases, leaving 3 bases of the junction unmatched. Germline lookup yields CDR1 MDHEN and CDR2 SYDVKM. The CDR3 sequence is 14 residues long. The whole variable domain, filled in from reference TRBV28 and TRBJ1-5, reads DVKVTQSSRYLVKRTGEKVFLECVQDMDHENMFWYRQDPGLGLRLIYFSYDVKMKEKGDIPEGYSVSREKKERFSLILESASTNQTSMYLCASRRQGANQPQHFGDGTRLSIL.

The V and J genes are TRBV12-5 and TRBJ2-7, with TRBD2 as a possible D gene (6 bases). Trimming pared 7 bases from V and 0 bases from J, leaving 16 bases between. The CDR3 sequence is 15 residues long. In germline, CDR1 is LGHNT, CDR2 FRNRAP. The CDR3 DNA is TGTGCTAGTGTTCCACGGGGGTCCAGCTCCTACGAGCAGTACGTC. This codes for CASVPRGSSSYEQYV.

This clone has just a few counts. V gene TRBV19 combines with J gene TRBJ1-2, with TRBD1 matching over 8 bases. CDR1 and CDR2 (germline): LNHDA, SQIVND (reference sequence). This CDR3 comprises 14 residues. V trimming: 3 bases; J trimming: 4 bases; junction bases outside the gene matches: 4. The CDR3 coding sequence is TGTGCCAGTAGTATTCCAGGGGGCAGCTATGGCTACACCTTC. Translated: CASSIPGGSYGYTF.

This clone was recorded only once. The chain combines TRBV2 with TRBJ1-3; 10 nucleotides match TRBD1. There are 18 residues in the CDR3. The ends lost 6 bases at V and 1 base at J; junction bases unmatched: 12. From germline, CDR1 is SNHLY and CDR2 FYNNEI. The CDR3 sequence is CASRLDRGRVLSGNTIYF. The DNA for the CDR3 is TGTGCCAGCAGATTGGACAGGGGGAGGGTGCTTTCTGGAAACACCATATATTTT. The entire variable domain, with the rest obtained from reference TRBV2 and TRBJ1-3, is as follows: EPEVTQTPSHQVTQMGQEVILRCVPISNHLYFYWYRQILGQKVEFLVSFYNNEISEKSEIFDDQFSVERPDGSNFTLKIRSTKLEDSAMYFCASRLDRGRVLSGNTIYFGEGSWLTVV.

The chain links TRBV7-2 to TRBJ2-6; TRBD1 matches 12 bases. CDR1 and CDR2 from the germline V gene are SGHTA and FQGNSA. Trimming cost V 7 bases and J 3 bases; bases outside gene matches: 7. This CDR3 region has 17 residues. The CDR3 bases are TGTGCCAGCAATCGGGGACAGGGGGCAAGTGGGGCCAACGTCCTGACTTTC. Its protein is CASNRGQGASGANVLTF.

V gene TRBV28 combines with J gene TRBJ1-4; D remains ambiguous. CDR1 and CDR2 (germline): MDHEN, SYDVKM. CDR3 length equals 13 residues. V was pared by 8 bases and J by 4 bases, with 11 bases between. The CDR3 DNA reads as TGTGCCAGCGCGGTGGGGTATAATGAAAAACTGTTTTTT. Protein product: CASAVGYNEKLFF.

The chain is built from TRBV9 and TRBJ2-1; the D is unclear. This CDR3 is built from 14 residues. CDR1 and CDR2 from the germline V gene are SGDLS and YYNGEE. V lost 0 bases, J lost 8 bases, and 12 bases lay in between. Written as DNA, the CDR3 is TGTGCCAGCAGCGTAGTCGGTAGCTCTGATGAGCAGTTCTTC. This encodes CASSVVGSSDEQFF.

This rearrangement joins TRBV5-4 to TRBJ2-5, with D possibly matching TRBD1 (6 bases). This CDR3 spans 15 amino acids. Trimming stripped 7 bases from V and 2 bases from J, with 18 bases between. From germline, CDR1 is SGHNT and CDR2 YYREEE (reference sequence). The DNA for the CDR3 is TGTGCCAGCCAGCCCAGCATCGGACAGCAAGAGACCCAGTACTTC. This codes for CASQPSIGQQETQYF.

The chain recombines TRBV5-1 with TRBJ2-3; D possibly corresponds to TRBD2 (6 bases). The V and J ends lost 3 bases and 0 bases respectively, with 14 bases between them. Germline V lookup: CDR1 SGHRS, CDR2 YFSETQ. The CDR3 spans 16 residues. The CDR3 region is CASSYSSASSTDTQYF. CDR3 in DNA: TGCGCCAGCAGCTACTCTAGCGCATCTAGCACAGATACGCAGTATTTT.